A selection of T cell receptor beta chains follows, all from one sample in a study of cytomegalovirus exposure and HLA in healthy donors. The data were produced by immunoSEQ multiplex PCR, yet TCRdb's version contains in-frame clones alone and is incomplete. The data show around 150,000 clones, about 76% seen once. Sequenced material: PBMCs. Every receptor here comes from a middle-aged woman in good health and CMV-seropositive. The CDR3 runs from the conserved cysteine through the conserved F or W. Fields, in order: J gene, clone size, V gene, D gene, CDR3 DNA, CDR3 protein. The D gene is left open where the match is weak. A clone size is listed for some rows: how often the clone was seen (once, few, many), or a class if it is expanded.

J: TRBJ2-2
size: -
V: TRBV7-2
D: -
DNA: TGTGCCAGCAGCTTGACAGGGAACACCGGGGAGCTGTTTTTT
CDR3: CASSLTGNTGELFF

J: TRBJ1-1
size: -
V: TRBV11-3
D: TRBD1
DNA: TGTGCCAGCAGCTGGGACAGTGAAGCTTTCTTT
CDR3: CASSWDSEAFF

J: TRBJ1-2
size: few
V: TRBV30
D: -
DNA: TGTGCCTGGAGTTTCGACATTCGGACTTCGGGCGGCTACACCTTC
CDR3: CAWSFDIRTSGGYTF

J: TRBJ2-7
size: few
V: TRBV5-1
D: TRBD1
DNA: TGCGCCAGCAGCTGGGGACAGGGTTCCTACGAGCAGTACTTC
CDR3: CASSWGQGSYEQYF

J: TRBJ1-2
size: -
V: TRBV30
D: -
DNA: TGTGCCTTTATTAACAGAAACTATGGCTACACCTTC
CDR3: CAFINRNYGYTF

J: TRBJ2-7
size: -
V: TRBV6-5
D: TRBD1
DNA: TGTGCCAGCAGTCGGACAGGGTACTACGAGCAGTACTTC
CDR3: CASSRTGYYEQYF

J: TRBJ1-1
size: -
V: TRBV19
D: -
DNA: TGTGCCAGTACCGATGGACAGATCATGAACACTGAAGCTTTCTTT
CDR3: CASTDGQIMNTEAFF

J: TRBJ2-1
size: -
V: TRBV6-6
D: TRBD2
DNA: TGTGCCAGCAGTTACTCCATCAGCGGGGGGGCAGGTGAGCAGTTCTTC
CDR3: CASSYSISGGAGEQFF

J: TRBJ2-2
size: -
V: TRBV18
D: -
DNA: TGTGCCAGCTCACCCGTTGAGGCCGGGGAGCTGTTTTTT
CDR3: CASSPVEAGELFF

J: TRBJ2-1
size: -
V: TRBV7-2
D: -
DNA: TGTGCCAGCAGCGCGACAGGCAATGAGCAGTTCTTC
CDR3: CASSATGNEQFF

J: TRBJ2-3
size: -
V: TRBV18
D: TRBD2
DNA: TGTGCCAGTTCATTGTCAACTAGCGGGGGCGCGAATACGCAGTATTTT
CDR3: CASSLSTSGGANTQYF

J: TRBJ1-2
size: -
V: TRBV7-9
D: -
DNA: TGTGCCAGCAGCTCAACAGGGTGGAACGGCTACACCTTC
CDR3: CASSSTGWNGYTF

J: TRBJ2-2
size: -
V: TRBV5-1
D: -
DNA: TGCGCCAGCAGCCTACTTAACAGGGAAAACACCGGGGAGCTGTTTTTT
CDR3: CASSLLNRENTGELFF

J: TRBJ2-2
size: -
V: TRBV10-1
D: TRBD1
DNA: TGCGCCAGCAGTGGTCGGGGGACAGGGGGCAACACCGGGGAGCTGTTTTTT
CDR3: CASSGRGTGGNTGELFF

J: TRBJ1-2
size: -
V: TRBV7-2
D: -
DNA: TGTGCCAGCAGGGGGCCCCGAGGCTACACCTTC
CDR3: CASRGPRGYTF

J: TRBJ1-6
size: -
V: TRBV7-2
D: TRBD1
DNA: TGTGCCAGCAGCTTAGGGACAGGGCGGCATTCACCCCTCCACTTT
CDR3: CASSLGTGRHSPLHF

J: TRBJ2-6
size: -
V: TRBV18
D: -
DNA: TGTGCCAGCTCGCTTAACAGGGTGACCGGGGCCAACGTCCTGACTTTC
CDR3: CASSLNRVTGANVLTF

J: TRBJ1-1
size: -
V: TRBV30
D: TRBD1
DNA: TGTGCCTGGAGTCGGGACAGGGGAAAGGCTGAAGCTTTCTTT
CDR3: CAWSRDRGKAEAFF

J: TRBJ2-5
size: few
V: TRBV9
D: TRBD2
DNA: TGTGCCAGCAGCGTAGCCTTAGCGGGGGGAGAGACCCAGTACTTC
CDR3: CASSVALAGGETQYF

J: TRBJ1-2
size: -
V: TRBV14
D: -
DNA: TGTGCCAGCAGCCGGTCCTCACCGAACTCTGGCTACACCTTC
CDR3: CASSRSSPNSGYTF

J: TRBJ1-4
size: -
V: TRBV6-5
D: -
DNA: TGTGCCAGCAGTTACTCGGCTCGGGGGAATGAAAAACTGTTTTTT
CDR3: CASSYSARGNEKLFF

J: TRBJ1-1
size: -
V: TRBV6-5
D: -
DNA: TGTGCCAGCAGTTACTCAACAGCTATGAACACTGAAGCTTTCTTT
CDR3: CASSYSTAMNTEAFF

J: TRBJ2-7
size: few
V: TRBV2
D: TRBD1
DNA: TGTGCCACCGCCGGGACAGGGGGTTACGAGCAGTACTTC
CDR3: CATAGTGGYEQYF

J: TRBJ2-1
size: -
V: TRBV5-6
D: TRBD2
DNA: TGTGCCAGCAGCTCCAAGCGGGAGACTAAGTGGGATGAGCAGTTCTTC
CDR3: CASSSKRETKWDEQFF

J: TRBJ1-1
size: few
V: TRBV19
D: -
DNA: TGTGCCAGTAGGGGCCAGAACACTGAAGCTTTCTTT
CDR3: CASRGQNTEAFF

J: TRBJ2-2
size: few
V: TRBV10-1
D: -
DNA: TGCGCCAGCAGTGAACGGTTACCCGGGGAGCTGTTTTTT
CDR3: CASSERLPGELFF

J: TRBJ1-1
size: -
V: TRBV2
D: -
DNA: TGTGCCAGCAGAAAGGGAGTGAACACTGAAGCTTTCTTT
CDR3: CASRKGVNTEAFF

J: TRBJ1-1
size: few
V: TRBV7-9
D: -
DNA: TGTTCCAGCAGCTTAACTGACAGGGAAGCTTTCTTT
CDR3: CSSSLTDREAFF

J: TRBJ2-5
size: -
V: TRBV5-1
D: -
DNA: TGCGCCAGCAGTTTTACAGGGTCGGAGACCCAGTACTTC
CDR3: CASSFTGSETQYF

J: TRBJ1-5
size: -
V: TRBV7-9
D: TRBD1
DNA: TGTGCCAGCACCCCCGGACAGGGGGATGGGGAGCCCCAGCATTTT
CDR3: CASTPGQGDGEPQHF

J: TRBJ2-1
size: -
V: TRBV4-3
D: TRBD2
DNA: TGCGCCAGCAGCCAAGGGCTAGCGGGCTACAATGAGCAGTTCTTC
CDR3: CASSQGLAGYNEQFF

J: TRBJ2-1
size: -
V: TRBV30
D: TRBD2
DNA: TGTGCCTGGAGTGTAAGCGGGGGGGTGAGAGATGAGCAGTTCTTC
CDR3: CAWSVSGGVRDEQFF

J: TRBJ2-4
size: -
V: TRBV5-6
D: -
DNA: TGTGCCAGCAGCCCGAAAGACAGGGAGGTCATTCAGTACTTC
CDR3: CASSPKDREVIQYF

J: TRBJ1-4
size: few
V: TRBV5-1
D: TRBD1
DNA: TGCGCCAGCATGAGGGACAGCTCTAATGAAAAACTGTTTTTT
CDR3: CASMRDSSNEKLFF

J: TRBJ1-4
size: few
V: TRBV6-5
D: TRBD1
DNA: TGTGCCAGCAGTTTCGACAGGGGGTACGGTGAAAAACTGTTTTTT
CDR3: CASSFDRGYGEKLFF

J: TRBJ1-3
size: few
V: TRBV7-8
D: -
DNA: TGTGCCAGCAGCTTAATGAGGGGGTCCGGAAACACCATATATTTT
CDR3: CASSLMRGSGNTIYF

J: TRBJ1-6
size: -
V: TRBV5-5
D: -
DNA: TGTGCCAGCAGTTTGACAGCCTTCTATAATTCACCCCTCCACTTT
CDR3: CASSLTAFYNSPLHF

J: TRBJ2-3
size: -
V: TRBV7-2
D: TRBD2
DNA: TGTGCCAGCAGCCCCGGGACTAGCGGGAGTACAGATACGCAGTATTTT
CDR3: CASSPGTSGSTDTQYF

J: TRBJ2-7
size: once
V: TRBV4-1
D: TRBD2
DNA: TGCGCCAGCAGCCAAGATATGGTCGGGACTAGCGGGAGGCCCGGGGTGTACGAGCAGTACTTC
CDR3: CASSQDMVGTSGRPGVYEQYF

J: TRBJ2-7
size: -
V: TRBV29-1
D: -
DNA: TGCAGCGTTGGACAACAGGGAGACGAGCAGTACTTC
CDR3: CSVGQQGDEQYF

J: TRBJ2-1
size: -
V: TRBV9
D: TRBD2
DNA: TGTGCCAGCAGCAGGACGACTAGCGGGAGGGGTGGGGATGAGCAGTTCTTC
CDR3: CASSRTTSGRGGDEQFF

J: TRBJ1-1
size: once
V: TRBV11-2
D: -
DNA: TGTGCCAGCAGCACACACCCGACAGAGAACACTGAAGCTTTCTTT
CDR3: CASSTHPTENTEAFF

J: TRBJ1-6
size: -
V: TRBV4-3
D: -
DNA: TGCGCCAGCAGCCAAGCGGGGGGATGGGGGAATTCACCCCTCCACTTT
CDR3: CASSQAGGWGNSPLHF

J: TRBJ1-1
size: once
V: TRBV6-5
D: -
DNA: TGTGCCAGCAGTTCGTCCCCCCACAGGGCGAACACTGAAGCTTTCTTT
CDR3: CASSSSPHRANTEAFF

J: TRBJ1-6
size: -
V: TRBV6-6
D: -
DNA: TGTGCCAGCAGCCCGCAGGGGCCCGATTCACCCCTCCACTTT
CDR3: CASSPQGPDSPLHF

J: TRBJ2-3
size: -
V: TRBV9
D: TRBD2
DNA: TGTGCCAGCAGTCTTGGACTAGCGGGGGGCACAGATACGCAGTATTTT
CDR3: CASSLGLAGGTDTQYF

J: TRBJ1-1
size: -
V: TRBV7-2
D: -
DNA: TGTGCCAGCAGGTTCGGACAGAACACTGAAGCTTTCTTT
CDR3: CASRFGQNTEAFF

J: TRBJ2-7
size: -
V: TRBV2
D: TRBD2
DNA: TGTGCCAGCAGTGGGAGACTAGCGGGAGAGTACGAGCAGTACTTC
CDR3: CASSGRLAGEYEQYF

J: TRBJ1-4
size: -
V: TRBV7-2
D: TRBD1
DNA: TGTGCCAGCAGCTTGGACAGGGGGCATGAAAAACTGTTTTTT
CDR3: CASSLDRGHEKLFF

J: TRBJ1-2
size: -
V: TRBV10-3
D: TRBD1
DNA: TGTGCCATCAGTGGAAAAGGGGGCGCCGACTATGGCTACACCTTC
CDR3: CAISGKGGADYGYTF

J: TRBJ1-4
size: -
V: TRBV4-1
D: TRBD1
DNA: TGCGCCAGCAGCCAAGTCTCGACAGGGCTTCTTGAAAAACTGTTTTTT
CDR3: CASSQVSTGLLEKLFF

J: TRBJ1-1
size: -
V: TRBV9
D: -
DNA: TGTGCCAGCAGCTCCCGTGAAGGGGGAACTGAAGCTTTCTTT
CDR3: CASSSREGGTEAFF

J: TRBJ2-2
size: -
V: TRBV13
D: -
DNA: TGTGCCAGCAGTAACTCCCAGGGCCCAAAGAACGGGGAGCTGTTTTTT
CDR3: CASSNSQGPKNGELFF

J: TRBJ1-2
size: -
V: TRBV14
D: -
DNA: TGTGCCAGCAAGGGGGGGCTTGTAGAAGGCTACACCTTC
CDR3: CASKGGLVEGYTF

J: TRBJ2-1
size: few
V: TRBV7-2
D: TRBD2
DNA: TGTGCCAGCACCCCGAAATGGGGTAGCGGGGAAACTAACAATGAGCAGTTCTTC
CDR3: CASTPKWGSGETNNEQFF

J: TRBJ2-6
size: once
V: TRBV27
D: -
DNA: TGTGCCAGCGCAGGGGATTATAACTCTGGGGCCAACGTCCTGACTTTC
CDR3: CASAGDYNSGANVLTF

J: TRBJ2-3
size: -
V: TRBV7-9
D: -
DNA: TGTGCCAGCAGCTTAGCAGGGGCGGATACGCAGTATTTT
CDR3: CASSLAGADTQYF

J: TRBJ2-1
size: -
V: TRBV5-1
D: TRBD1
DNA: TGCGCCAGCAGACCAGGGGGTCCCCTCTACAATGAGCAGTTCTTC
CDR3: CASRPGGPLYNEQFF

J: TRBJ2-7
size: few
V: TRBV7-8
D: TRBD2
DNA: TGTGCCAGCAGCTTCCCGACTAGCGGGAGGGTCTGGGAGCAGTACTTC
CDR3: CASSFPTSGRVWEQYF